This T cell receptor beta chain was found in a study of beta chain features in type 1 diabetes. General study findings and limits: Amplification by PCR could prefer shorter templates, with the same effect in patients and controls. A greater similarity of naive, central memory and Treg TCRB repertoires was seen among patients than among healthy donors. In all four CD4+ subsets, TCRB CDR3 length was significantly, moderately reduced in type 1 diabetes.

Every bit of the isolated RNA underwent reverse transcription, so sequencing read expressed TCRB transcripts. Measured with immunoSEQ multiplex PCR; TCRdb has only the in-frame clones, and not every one. The data hold hundreds of thousands of clones, with 11% to 15% observed a single time. The CDR3 totals 14 residues. The V end was cut by 7 bases, the J end by 4 bases, with 16 bases between. Per germline, CDR1 SGHRS and CDR2 YFSETQ. Comments on this clone: The antigen remains unidentified.

The sequenced material came from naive CD4+ T cells from blood. The chain has TRBV5-1 and TRBJ2-3, with D possibly being TRBD2 (6 bases). This clonotype originated in a young man with type 1 diabetes. CDR3 nucleotide sequence: TGCGCCAGCGGACCATTAGGAGGGGCAGATACGCAGTATTTT. It translates to CASGPLGGADTQYF.